This section outlines one T cell receptor (beta chain) sequence together with its context. The entry originates in a study of blood T cell repertoires in COVID-19. Study-wide context: COVID-19 samples, acute and convalescent, were from the United States, Italy and Spain. T cells, B-cell-depleted T cells, or PBMCs provided the cDNA or gDNA that served as material.

Study processing details: How many nucleated cells were present was estimated from reference gene primer amplification. Clones were read by immunoSEQ multiplex PCR, and TCRdb kept only the in-frame ones, dropping some. The DNA gave D and trimming, while V, J and clone size come from that table. The data hold around 65,000 clones, with about 81% observed a single time. The CDR3 loop spans 16 amino acids. V was pared by 2 bases and J by 5 bases, with 8 bases of the junction left unmatched. CDR1 and CDR2 (germline): SGHNT, YYREEE (reference sequence). This chain uses TRBV5-4 with TRBJ2-3; 10 bases align to TRBD2. The TCR was taken from a human donor in a cohort sampled during active COVID-19. The sample consisted of peripheral blood. The DNA for the CDR3 is TGTGCCAGCAGCTTCTTAGCGGGAGGTCCGGGAGATACGCAGTATTTT. It encodes CASSFLAGGPGDTQYF.